These 26 T cell receptor beta chains were sequenced from one sample in a study of blood T cells in healthy people across ages. A second PCR of about 6 to 11 cycles used a sample-barcoded 5' primer and a J-beta primer mix. TCRdb re-analysed the 5' RACE reads in MiXCR, keeping a single row per CDR3 protein. This sample carries roughly 1 million distinct CDR3 sequences, about 23% of them seen once, and the ten largest clones take less than 0.85%. The same sample was also studied in work on T cells of mothers and their children.

Material: blood. These receptors were taken from a girl aged 2-10 years in good health.

The chain recombines TRBV27 with TRBJ2-7; D is perhaps TRBD2 (6 bases). CDR3 length: 13 amino acids. The germline CDR1 and CDR2 sequences are MNHEY and SMNVEV (reference sequence). Trimming pared 6 bases from V and 6 bases from J, leaving 15 bases between. CDR3 protein: CASRRDGWGEQYF. The CDR3 nucleotides read TGTGCCAGCAGGCGGGACGGTTGGGGCGAGCAGTACTTC.

In this sample, this clonotype turned up a few times. The chain carries TRBV7-9 and TRBJ2-1, with TRBD1 matching over 9 bases. V lost 5 bases to trimming and J lost 8 bases; unmatched junction nucleotides: 7. The CDR3 spans 14 residues. Germline CDR1 is SEHNR and CDR2 is FQNEAQ (reference sequence). The CDR3 spells CASSPDRGLDEQFF. The CDR3 coding sequence is TGTGCCAGCAGCCCGGACAGGGGTTTGGATGAGCAGTTCTTC.

The rearrangement joins TRBV25-1 to TRBJ1-2, with 8 bases lining up with TRBD1. Germline V lookup: CDR1 MGHDK, CDR2 SYGVNS. V shed 6 bases and J 4 bases; nucleotides not matched to a gene: 10. The CDR3 has 15 residues. CDR3 region: CASRDPRGLVYGYTF. The CDR3 DNA follows: TGTGCCAGCAGGGACCCCAGGGGGCTGGTCTATGGCTACACCTTC.

The chain employs TRBV10-3 and TRBJ1-6; D is perhaps TRBD1 (5 bases). Trimming removed 0 bases at V and 7 bases at J, with 13 bases between. Germline V lookup: CDR1 ENHRY, CDR2 SYGVKD. The CDR3 is 16 amino acids. The CDR3: CAISESEGRLNSPLHF. Here the CDR3 DNA reads TGTGCCATCAGTGAGTCGGAGGGACGGCTAAATTCACCCCTCCACTTT.

As concerns this clonotype: This may arise from a read error, as a much more abundant clone is one base away. CDR3 sequence reads: CASSQEFRGEQYF. CDR3 bases: TGCGCCAGCAGCCAAGAGTTCCGGGGCGAGCAGTACTTC. The gene calls are TRBV4-3 and TRBJ2-7; D may be TRBD2 (5 bases). With 0 bases removed from V and 6 bases from J, the gap between germline ends came to 9 bases. CDR1 is LGHNA and CDR2 is YSLEER in the germline V gene. This CDR3 is 13 amino acids long.

The chain uses TRBV18 and TRBJ2-3; the D is unclear. V was trimmed by 3 bases and J by 8 bases, leaving 15 bases between them. CDR3 length: 14 residues. The germline CDR1 and CDR2 sequences are KGHSH and LQKENI. Here the CDR3 reads CASSPKNEMVTQYF. The CDR3, as DNA: TGTGCCAGCTCACCCAAAAACGAGATGGTTACGCAGTATTTT.

This clonotype was observed a few times. This rearrangement joins TRBV6-2 or TRBV6-3 to TRBJ1-4, with D uncertain. V dropped 2 bases and J dropped 3 bases, with 13 bases sitting between them. Germline CDR1 and CDR2: MNHEY and SVGEGT. There are 16 residues in the CDR3. The CDR3 spells CASSYNGREANEKLFF. CDR3 coding DNA: TGTGCCAGCAGTTACAATGGGAGGGAGGCTAATGAAAAACTGTTTTTT.

The rearrangement joins TRBV7-2 to TRBJ1-1; 10 bases fit TRBD1. Looked up from germline, CDR1 is SGHTA and CDR2 is FQGNSA. This CDR3 comprises 13 residues. V gave up 5 bases and J gave up 11 bases; unmatched junction bases: 8. CDR3 sequence (DNA): TGTGCCAGCAGCCCGAGACAGGGGGCATTGGCTTTCTTT. It specifies CASSPRQGALAFF.

The chain has TRBV5-1 and TRBJ2-1; a weak D match, TRBD2 (5 bases). The germline V gene encodes CDR1 SGHRS and CDR2 YFSETQ. This CDR3 is 14 amino acids long. With 0 bases removed from V and 12 bases from J, the gap between germline ends came to 16 bases. CDR3 in amino acids: CASSLGTGNEVQFF. In DNA, the CDR3 is TGCGCCAGCAGCTTGGGGACGGGGAATGAGGTGCAGTTCTTC.

The chain is built from TRBV7-2 and TRBJ1-1; 10 bases are shared with TRBD1. CDR1 and CDR2 (germline): SGHTA, FQGNSA. The V and J ends lost 3 bases and 7 bases, in that order; junction bases with no gene match: 8. The CDR3 spans 15 residues. The CDR3 spells CASSFYSGQGFEAFF. DNA for the CDR3: TGTGCCAGCAGCTTTTATTCGGGACAGGGGTTTGAAGCTTTCTTT.

This chain connects TRBV4-2 to TRBJ2-7; D uncertain. V lost 2 bases and J lost 3, with 8 bases in between. Germline assignment: CDR1 LGHNA and CDR2 YNFKEQ. The CDR3 covers 13 residues. The CDR3 is CASSQKSSYEQYF. CDR3 nucleotides: TGTGCCAGCAGCCAAAAATCTAGCTACGAGCAGTACTTC.

The chain has TRBV29-1 and TRBJ2-7; D uncertain. CDR1 and CDR2 (germline): SQVTM, ANQGSEA. The V and J ends lost 4 bases and 0 bases respectively, with 10 bases between them. There are 13 residues in the CDR3. As DNA, the CDR3 is TGCAGCGTTGTATCCCCTAGCTCCTACGAGCAGTACTTC. Translation: CSVVSPSSYEQYF.

The table lists this clonotype with a few counts. The chain couples TRBV27 to TRBJ2-7, with 11 nucleotides matching TRBD1. The V gene end was trimmed by 8 bases and the J gene end by 6 bases; junction bases not matched to a gene: 9. CDR1 is MNHEY, CDR2 SMNVEV, per germline (reference sequence). The CDR3 has 14 residues. The CDR3 is CASAPGQGDLEQYF. The DNA of the CDR3 is TGTGCCAGCGCCCCGGGACAGGGGGACCTCGAGCAGTACTTC.

The J gene is TRBJ1-2, the V gene TRBV20-1, with D perhaps TRBD1 (5 bases). Germline assignment: CDR1 DFQATT and CDR2 SNEGSKA (reference sequence). The CDR3 spans 15 residues. V lost 2 bases, J lost 7 bases, and 20 bases lay in between. This CDR3 reads CSARPPGTGGPGYTF. CDR3 DNA sequence: TGCAGTGCTAGACCCCCCGGGACGGGAGGCCCTGGCTACACCTTC.

This chain connects TRBV4-2 to TRBJ1-4; a possible D gene is TRBD1 (5 bases). In germline, CDR1 is LGHNA, CDR2 YNFKEQ. Trimming took 1 base from V and 6 from J, leaving 15 bases between them. CDR3 length equals 16 residues. The CDR3 nucleotides are TGTGCCAGCAGCCAAGGTGAGGCGACAGTAGATGAAAAACTGTTTTTT. Its translation is CASSQGEATVDEKLFF.

This clonotype was detected only a few times. The chain has TRBV6-1 and TRBJ1-2; 7 bases match TRBD1. Germline trimming cut 6 bases from V and 4 bases from J; bases unmatched to any gene: 14. This CDR3 region has 16 residues. Germline V gene data show CDR1 as MNHNS and CDR2 as SASEGT. The CDR3 coding sequence is TGTGCCAGCAGCATCGACAGGGTCTCTAACTTCTATGGCTACACCTTC. As protein: CASSIDRVSNFYGYTF.

This clonotype was counted many times. The CDR3, as DNA: TGTGCCAGCAGACTTACAGGGGGAGGCTACGAGCAGTACTTC. Encoded protein: CASRLTGGGYEQYF. The chain joins TRBV5-6 to TRBJ2-7; 8 positions match TRBD1. The CDR3 consists of 14 residues. The germline V gene has CDR1 SGHDT and CDR2 YYEEEE. V was pared by 5 bases and J by 3 bases, with 7 bases of the junction left unmatched.

This clonotype has only a few counts. The J gene is TRBJ1-2, the V gene TRBV19; D is uncertain. The length of the CDR3 is 11 residues. V was cut by 9 bases and J by 4 bases, with 9 bases left in between. The germline gives CDR1 LNHDA, CDR2 SQIVND (reference sequence). CDR3 amino acids: CASRWTYGYTF. In DNA form, the CDR3 reads TGTGCCAGCCGTTGGACCTATGGCTACACCTTC.

The V and J genes are TRBV6-1 and TRBJ2-5, with 8 bases lining up with TRBD1. The DNA end favors TRBJ2-7, so the J call may be wrong. Germline V gene sequence: CDR1 MNHNS, CDR2 SASEGT. This CDR3 contains 18 residues. Written as DNA, the CDR3 is TGTGCCAGCAGAAAAGCCGGCGGGTGGACAGGGATAAGGCGCGAGCAGTACTTC. Translating it yields CASRKAGGWTGIRREQYF.

This clonotype was detected only a few times. The rearrangement joins TRBV11-2 to TRBJ2-7, with TRBD1 identical over 7 bases. Germline V gene sequence: CDR1 SGHAT, CDR2 FQNNGV. The CDR3 contains 14 residues. The V gene end was trimmed by 3 bases and the J gene end by 2 bases; junction bases not matched to a gene: 4. DNA of the CDR3: TGTGCCAGCAGCTTCGGGACAGTGACCTACGAGCAGTACTTC. This gives the protein CASSFGTVTYEQYF.

The chain combines TRBV20-1 with TRBJ2-5; unclear D gene. Trimming removed 4 bases at V and 6 bases at J, with 6 bases between. Looked up from germline, CDR1 is DFQATT and CDR2 is SNEGSKA (reference sequence). This CDR3 has 10 amino acids. CDR3 nucleotide sequence: TGCAGTGCTAAGTATAAGACCCAGTACTTC. It specifies CSAKYKTQYF.

This sequence joins TRBV20-1 and TRBJ2-3; 13 bases line up with TRBD2. Germline values: CDR1 DFQATT, CDR2 SNEGSKA (reference sequence). Germline trimming cut 6 bases from V and 3 bases from J; bases unmatched to any gene: 3. The CDR3 runs 14 residues. The CDR3 region has the DNA TGCAGTGCACCGACTAGCGGGAGGACAGATACGCAGTATTTT. Protein: CSAPTSGRTDTQYF.

This rearrangement joins TRBV7-8 to TRBJ2-7, with D possibly called TRBD1 or TRBD2 (5 bases each). The CDR3 covers 16 residues. Germline V gene sequence: CDR1 SGHVS, CDR2 FQNEAQ. Trimming removed 2 bases from V and 0 bases from J, with 14 bases in between. In nucleotides, the CDR3 is TGTGCCAGCAGCTTATCGGCCGCAGGGAGCTCCTACGAGCAGTACTTC. Translated: CASSLSAAGSSYEQYF.

This clonotype was found a few times. This chain connects TRBV20-1 to TRBJ1-2; D might be TRBD1 (5 bases). The CDR3 has 11 residues. Per the germline V gene, CDR1 is DFQATT and CDR2 is SNEGSKA (reference sequence). The CDR3 sequence: CSIRGVYGYTF. CDR3 bases: TGCAGCATTCGGGGGGTATATGGCTACACCTTC.

V and J are TRBV12-3 or TRBV12-4 and TRBJ2-7, with 10 bases matching TRBD2. The CDR3 extends over 14 amino acids. V lost 6 bases and J lost 6; bases outside the gene matches: 8. The CDR3 DNA reads as TGTGCCAGCAGGGGTCTAGCGGGAGTTGGCGAGCAGTACTTC. It codes for CASRGLAGVGEQYF.

This chain connects TRBV6-1 to TRBJ2-1; D may be TRBD1 or TRBD2 (6 bases each). V was cut by 3 bases and J by 1 base, with 13 bases left in between. This CDR3 region has 16 residues. The V gene's germline CDR1 is MNHNS and CDR2 SASEGT. The CDR3 coding sequence is TGTGCCAGCAGTGACCCCGGGGGCCGTTCCTACAATGAGCAGTTCTTC. Protein: CASSDPGGRSYNEQFF.